These T cell receptor beta chains were read from a single sample in a study of cytomegalovirus exposure and HLA in healthy donors. Libraries were prepared by immunoSEQ multiplex PCR; TCRdb keeps only in-frame clonotypes and omits some of them. In the table there are about 120,000 clones, over 70% of which are singletons. The sequenced sample consisted of PBMCs. The receptors shown here come from a woman under 30 in good health and CMV-seronegative. The CDR3 runs from the conserved cysteine through the conserved F or W. The order of the fields is V gene, CDR3 protein.

>TRBV4-1
CASSLGAGGEAFF
>TRBV5-1
CASSRAQGAYNEQFF
>TRBV2
CASEGGGTGYGYTF
>TRBV4-2
CASSQVRSGGTNTEAFF
>TRBV4-1
CASSPSGTGNYEQYF
>TRBV2
CASQPQGNYGYTF
>TRBV7-6
CASSLSGGWVRQYF
>TRBV20-1
CSAPRVTEAFF
>TRBV12-5
CASGLPPGGAYYEQYF
>TRBV5-4
CASSSGGLNTGELFF
>TRBV5-6
CASSFGQGGSYEQYF
>TRBV25-1
CASSEGQGSYEQYF
>TRBV5-4
CASSLVTGGVMDTEAFF
>TRBV30
CAWSPGWQNTEAFF
>TRBV6-1
CASSEGGGTPYEQYF
>TRBV6-4
CASSDDMGSPLHF
>TRBV5-4
CASSPGTGTYEQYF
>TRBV9
CASSAGTSGYEQYF
>TRBV7-3
CASSTRGGDTQYF
>TRBV30
CAWSVLSQGLAADTQYF
>TRBV15
CATSRDRGPPGNTIYF
>TRBV6-1
CASSVRQEMNTEAFF
>TRBV19
CASGPTGPYGYTF
>TRBV27
CASSQTLTGTNSPLHF
>TRBV7-2
CASSSGSTGIQPQHF
>TRBV6-5
CASRGTANYGYTF
>TRBV5-1
CASSLAGTGPYEQYF
>TRBV6-1
CASSGLGQYF
>TRBV7-2
CASSRDPQGVYEQYF
>TRBV4-1
CASRGLGTDTQYF
>TRBV5-1
CASRGGTDGFINEQYF
>TRBV4-1
CASSPPWTGLSGGNTIYF
>TRBV5-4
CASSVAGARSNEKLFF
>TRBV11-2
CASSYSSGPYEQYF